This T cell receptor beta chain derives from a study of blood T cell repertoires in COVID-19. Trimming cost V 4 bases and J 0 bases; bases outside gene matches: 3. There are 14 residues in the CDR3. Germline V CDR1 and CDR2: SGHDT, YYEEEE. TCRdb keeps only in-frame clones here, not all; method: immunoSEQ multiplex PCR. The repertoire includes 250,000 to 300,000 clones, 88% of them detected once, and 10% sits in the top ten. The receptor comes from a woman between 70 and 85 years old with COVID-19, enrolled during active disease. The sequencing sample was made of peripheral blood. V usage is TRBV5-6 and J usage is TRBJ2-7; 8 bases map to TRBD2. CDR3 DNA sequence: TGTGCCAGCAGCCCCGGGACTAGCTCCTACGAGCAGTACTTC. It translates to CASSPGTSSYEQYF. The full variable domain, its missing parts supplied by reference TRBV5-6 and TRBJ2-7, is DAGVTQSPTHLIKTRGQQVTLRCSPKSGHDTVSWYQQALGQGPQFIFQYYEEEERQRGNFPDRFSGHQFPNYSSELNVNALLLGDSALYLCASSPGTSSYEQYFGPGTRLTVT.